This T cell receptor (beta chain) was captured in a study of OX40 agonist ivuxolimab in advanced cancers. At the level of the study: Six ivuxolimab dose levels, 0.01 to 10 mg/kg, were given intravenously every 2 weeks.

As regards this clone: Its matching antigen is unknown.

TCRdb's copy holds only in-frame clones and misses some; the assay was immunoSEQ multiplex PCR. The data contain 40,000 to 65,000 clones, 70% to 90% of them singletons. This CDR3 has 13 residues. Unmatched junction bases numbered 7, after V lost 9 bases and J lost 6 bases. Germline CDR1 reads MDHEN; CDR2 reads SYDVKM. Study observations and caveats: Among patients with partial responses at 0.1-3.0 mg/kg, clonal expansion was among the lowest.

This chain joins TRBV28 and TRBJ1-4, with TRBD1 identical over 7 bases. The source was CD4+ or CD8+ T cells sorted from blood, collected in a trial of the OX40 agonist ivuxolimab. The sequence derives from an adult with an advanced solid tumor such as melanoma, head and neck, liver or kidney cancer. The CDR3 here is CASMTGRDEKLFF. CDR3 DNA: TGTGCCAGTATGACAGGGAGGGATGAAAAACTGTTTTTT.